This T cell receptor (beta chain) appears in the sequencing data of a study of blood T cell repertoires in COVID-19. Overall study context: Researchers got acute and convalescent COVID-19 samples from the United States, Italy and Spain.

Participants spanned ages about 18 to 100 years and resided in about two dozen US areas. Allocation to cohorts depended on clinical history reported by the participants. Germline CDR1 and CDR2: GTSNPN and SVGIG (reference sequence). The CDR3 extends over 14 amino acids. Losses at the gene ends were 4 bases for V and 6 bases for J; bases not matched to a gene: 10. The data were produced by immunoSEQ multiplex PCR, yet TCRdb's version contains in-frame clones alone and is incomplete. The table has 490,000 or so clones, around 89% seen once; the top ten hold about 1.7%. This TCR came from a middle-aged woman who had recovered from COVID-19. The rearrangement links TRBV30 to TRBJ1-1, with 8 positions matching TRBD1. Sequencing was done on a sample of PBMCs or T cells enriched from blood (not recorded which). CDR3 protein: CAWIAGGAWSEAFF. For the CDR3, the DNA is TGTGCCTGGATAGCAGGGGGCGCGTGGTCTGAAGCTTTCTTT. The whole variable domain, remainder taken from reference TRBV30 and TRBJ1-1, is SQTIHQWPATLVQPVGSPLSLECTVEGTSNPNLYWYRQAAGRGLQLLFYSVGIGQISSEVPQNLSASRPQDRQFILSSKKLLLSDSGFYLCAWIAGGAWSEAFFGQGTRLTVV.